This T cell receptor (beta chain) is from a study of Ad26.COV2.S vaccination and SARS-CoV-2 variants. This clone was observed once. Clones were sequenced by immunoSEQ multiplex PCR, and TCRdb holds only the in-frame ones, with some missing. The sample has about 500,000 clones, about 88% seen once. The CDR3 length is 13 residues. The V end lost 4 bases, the J end lost 5 bases, and 7 bases lay between the germline ends. Germline values: CDR1 KGHDR, CDR2 SFDVKD. Treatment of the sample: roughly 20 received Ad26.COV2.S at low or high dose, single or two shots; 5 received placebo; per-sample allocation not given. All samples were drawn on day 63, counting from the first vaccine or placebo injection.

This chain links TRBV24-1 with TRBJ2-2; D is possibly TRBD1 (5 bases). The sequencing here drew on peripheral blood, taken in a trial of Ad26.COV2.S vaccine versus placebo. This receptor was taken from a person aged 18-65 years who received the Ad26.COV2.S COVID-19 vaccine or a placebo. The CDR3 is CATSERTTGELFF. In DNA form, the CDR3 reads TGTGCCACCAGTGAGCGGACAACCGGGGAGCTGTTTTTT.